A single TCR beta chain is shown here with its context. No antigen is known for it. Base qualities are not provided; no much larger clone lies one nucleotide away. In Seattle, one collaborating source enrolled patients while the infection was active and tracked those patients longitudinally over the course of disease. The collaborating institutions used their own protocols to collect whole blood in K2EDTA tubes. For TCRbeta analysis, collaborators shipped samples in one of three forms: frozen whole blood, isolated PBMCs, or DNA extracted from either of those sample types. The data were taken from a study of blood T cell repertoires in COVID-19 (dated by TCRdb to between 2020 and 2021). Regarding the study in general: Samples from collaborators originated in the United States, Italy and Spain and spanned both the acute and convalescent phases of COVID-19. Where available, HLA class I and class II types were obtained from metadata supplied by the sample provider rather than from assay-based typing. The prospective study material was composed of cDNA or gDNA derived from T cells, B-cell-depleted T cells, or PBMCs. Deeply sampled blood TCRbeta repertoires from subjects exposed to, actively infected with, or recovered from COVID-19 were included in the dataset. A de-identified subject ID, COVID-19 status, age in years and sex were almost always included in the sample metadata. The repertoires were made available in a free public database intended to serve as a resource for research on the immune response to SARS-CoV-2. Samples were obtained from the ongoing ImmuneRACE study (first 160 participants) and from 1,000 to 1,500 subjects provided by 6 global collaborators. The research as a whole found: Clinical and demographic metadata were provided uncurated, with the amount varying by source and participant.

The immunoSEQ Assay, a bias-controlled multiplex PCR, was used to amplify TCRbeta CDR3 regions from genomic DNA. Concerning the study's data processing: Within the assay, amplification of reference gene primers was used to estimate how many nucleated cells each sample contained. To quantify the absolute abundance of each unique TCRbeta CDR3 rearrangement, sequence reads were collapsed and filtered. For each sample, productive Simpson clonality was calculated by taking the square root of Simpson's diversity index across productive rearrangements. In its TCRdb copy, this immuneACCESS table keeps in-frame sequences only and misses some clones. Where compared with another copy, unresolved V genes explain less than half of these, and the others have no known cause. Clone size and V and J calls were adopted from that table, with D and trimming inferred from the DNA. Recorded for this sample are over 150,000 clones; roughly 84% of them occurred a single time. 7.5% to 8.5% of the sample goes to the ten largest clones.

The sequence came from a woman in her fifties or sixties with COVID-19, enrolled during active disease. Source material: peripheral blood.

The DNA is TGTGCCAGCAGCAACCAAGGGCAGGTATCGGGATCACCCCTCCACTTT. It is translated as CASSNQGQVSGSPLHF. This sequence uses TRBV7-2 and TRBJ1-6, with the D segment identity uncertain. Taken from cysteine to phenylalanine, the CDR3 has 16 residues. Kept here is only the CDR3 DNA, which spans 48 bases and is read in frame from base 1. V gives up 5 bases and J gives up 10 bases, and the segment between their germline ends measures 21 bases. CDR1 and CDR2 are drawn from the germline V gene: SGHTA, FQGNSA.